This TCR beta chain was sequenced for a study of T cells in Graves' hyperthyroidism and ophthalmopathy. TCR beta CDR3 region amplification was performed from RNA transcripts. The study used the HTBI primer set for a first-round RT-PCR of the TCR CDR3. TCRdb ran MiXCR on the multiplex PCR reads and lists one entry per CDR3 protein. The repertoire holds 400,000 to 500,000 distinct CDR3 sequences, with roughly 14% as singletons. This CDR3 region has 15 residues. Germline CDR1 and CDR2: LGHDT and YNNKEL (reference sequence). V lost 5 bases, J lost 7 bases, and 6 bases stayed unmatched. In this sample, this clonotype turned up many times. Diagnosis rested on symptoms, serum thyroxine and TRAb, thyroid ultrasound, and orbital computed tomography.

Sequencing was done on a sample of blood. This chain links TRBV3-1 with TRBJ1-6; 9 nucleotides line up with TRBD1. The clonotype originates from a woman aged 18 to 35 with Graves' hyperthyroidism. CDR3 sequence (DNA): TGTGCCAGCAGCGCCCGGGACAGGGACAATTCACCCCTCCACTTT. Translated, it gives CASSARDRDNSPLHF.